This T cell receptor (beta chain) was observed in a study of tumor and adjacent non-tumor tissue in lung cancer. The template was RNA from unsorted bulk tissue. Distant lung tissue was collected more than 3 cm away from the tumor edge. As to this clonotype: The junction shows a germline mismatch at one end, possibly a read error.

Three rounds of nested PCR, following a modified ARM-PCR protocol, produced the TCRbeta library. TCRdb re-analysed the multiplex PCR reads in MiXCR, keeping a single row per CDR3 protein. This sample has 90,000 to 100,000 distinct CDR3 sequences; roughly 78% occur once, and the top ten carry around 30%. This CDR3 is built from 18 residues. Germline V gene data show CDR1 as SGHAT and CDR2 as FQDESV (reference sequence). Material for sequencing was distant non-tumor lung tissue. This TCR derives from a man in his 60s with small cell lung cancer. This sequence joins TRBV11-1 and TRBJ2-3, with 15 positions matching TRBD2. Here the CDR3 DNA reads TGTGCCAGCAGCTCCGGACTAGCGGGAGGGTTGGTGGCGGATACGCAGTATTTC. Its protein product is CASSSGLAGGLVADTQYF.